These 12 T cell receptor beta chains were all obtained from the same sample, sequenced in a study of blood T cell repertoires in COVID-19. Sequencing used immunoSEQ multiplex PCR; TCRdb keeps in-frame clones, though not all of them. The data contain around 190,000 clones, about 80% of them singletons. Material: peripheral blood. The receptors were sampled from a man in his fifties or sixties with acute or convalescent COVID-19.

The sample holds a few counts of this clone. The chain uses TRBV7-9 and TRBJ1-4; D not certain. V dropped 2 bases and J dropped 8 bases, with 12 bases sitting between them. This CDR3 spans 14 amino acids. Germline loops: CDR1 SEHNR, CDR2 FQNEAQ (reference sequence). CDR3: CASSLYAIEEKLFF. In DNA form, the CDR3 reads TGTGCCAGCAGCTTATATGCTATAGAAGAAAAACTGTTTTTT.

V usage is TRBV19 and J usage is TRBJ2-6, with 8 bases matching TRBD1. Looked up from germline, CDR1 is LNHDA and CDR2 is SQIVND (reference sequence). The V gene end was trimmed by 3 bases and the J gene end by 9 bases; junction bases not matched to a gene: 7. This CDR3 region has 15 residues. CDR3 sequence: CASSIPGGSVNVLTF. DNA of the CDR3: TGTGCCAGTAGTATCCCAGGGGGCTCAGTCAACGTCCTGACTTTC.

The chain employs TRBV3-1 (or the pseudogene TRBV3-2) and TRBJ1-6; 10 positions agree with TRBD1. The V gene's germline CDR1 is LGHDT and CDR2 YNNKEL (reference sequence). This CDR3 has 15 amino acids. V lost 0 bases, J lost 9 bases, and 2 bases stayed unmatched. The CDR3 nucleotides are TGTGCCAGCAGCCAAGAAGGGACAGGGGCTTCACCCCTCCACTTT. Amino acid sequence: CASSQEGTGASPLHF.

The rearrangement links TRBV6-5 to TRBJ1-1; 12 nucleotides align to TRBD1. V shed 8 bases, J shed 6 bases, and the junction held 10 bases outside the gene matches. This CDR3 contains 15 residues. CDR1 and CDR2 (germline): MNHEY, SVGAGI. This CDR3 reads CASSGTGGRRSEAFF. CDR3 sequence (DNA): TGTGCCAGCTCCGGGACAGGGGGCCGGAGGTCTGAAGCTTTCTTT.

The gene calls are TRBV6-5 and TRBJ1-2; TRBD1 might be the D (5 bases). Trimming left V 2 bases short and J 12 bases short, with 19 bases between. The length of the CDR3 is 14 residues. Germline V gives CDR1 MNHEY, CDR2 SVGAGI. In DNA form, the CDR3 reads TGTGCCAGCAGTTACGGGTGGGGGGACGCCGTTAACACCTTC. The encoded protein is CASSYGWGDAVNTF.

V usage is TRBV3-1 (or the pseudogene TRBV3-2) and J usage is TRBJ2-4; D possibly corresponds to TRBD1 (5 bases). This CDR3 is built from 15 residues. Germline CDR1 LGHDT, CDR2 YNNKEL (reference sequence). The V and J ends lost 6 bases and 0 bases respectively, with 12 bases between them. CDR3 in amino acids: CASSPGATAKNIQYF. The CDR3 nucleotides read TGTGCCAGCAGTCCTGGGGCGACAGCCAAAAACATTCAGTACTTC.

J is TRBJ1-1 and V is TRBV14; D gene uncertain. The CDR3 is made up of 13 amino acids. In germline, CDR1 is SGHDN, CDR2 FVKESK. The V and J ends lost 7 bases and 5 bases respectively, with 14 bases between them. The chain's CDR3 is CASKEGGHTEAFF. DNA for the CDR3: TGTGCCAGCAAAGAGGGAGGCCATACTGAAGCTTTCTTT.

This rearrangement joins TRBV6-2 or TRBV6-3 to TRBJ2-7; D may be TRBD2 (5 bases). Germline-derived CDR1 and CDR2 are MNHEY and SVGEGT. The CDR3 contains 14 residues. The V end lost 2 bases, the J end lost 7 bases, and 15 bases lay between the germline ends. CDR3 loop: CASSYLAPSGEQYF. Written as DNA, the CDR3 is TGTGCCAGCAGTTACCTGGCGCCTTCGGGGGAGCAGTACTTC.

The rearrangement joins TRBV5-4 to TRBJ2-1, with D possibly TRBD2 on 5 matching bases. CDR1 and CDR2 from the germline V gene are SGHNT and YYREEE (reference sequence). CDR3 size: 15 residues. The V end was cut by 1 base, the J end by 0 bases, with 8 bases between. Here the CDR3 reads CASSLPGNSYNEQFF. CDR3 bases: TGTGCCAGCAGCTTGCCGGGAAACTCCTACAATGAGCAGTTCTTC.

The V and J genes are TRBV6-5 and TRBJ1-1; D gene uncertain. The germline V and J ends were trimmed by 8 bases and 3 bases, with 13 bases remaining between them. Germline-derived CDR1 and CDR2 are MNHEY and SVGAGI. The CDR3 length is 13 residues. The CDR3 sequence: CASLTAGYTEAFF. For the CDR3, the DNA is TGTGCCAGCCTTACTGCAGGATACACTGAAGCTTTCTTT.

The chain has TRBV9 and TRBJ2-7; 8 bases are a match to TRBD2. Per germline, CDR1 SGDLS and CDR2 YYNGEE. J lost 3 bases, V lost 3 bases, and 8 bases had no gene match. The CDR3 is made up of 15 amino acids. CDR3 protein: CASSETLTSGYEQYF. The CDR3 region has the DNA TGTGCCAGCAGCGAGACCCTTACTAGCGGCTACGAGCAGTACTTC.

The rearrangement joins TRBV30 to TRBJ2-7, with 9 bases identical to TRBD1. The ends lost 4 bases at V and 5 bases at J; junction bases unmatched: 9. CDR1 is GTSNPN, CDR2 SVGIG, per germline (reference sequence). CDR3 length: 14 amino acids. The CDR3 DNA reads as TGTGCCTGGATCCCGGGGACAGGGTACAACGAGCAGTACTTC. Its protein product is CAWIPGTGYNEQYF.